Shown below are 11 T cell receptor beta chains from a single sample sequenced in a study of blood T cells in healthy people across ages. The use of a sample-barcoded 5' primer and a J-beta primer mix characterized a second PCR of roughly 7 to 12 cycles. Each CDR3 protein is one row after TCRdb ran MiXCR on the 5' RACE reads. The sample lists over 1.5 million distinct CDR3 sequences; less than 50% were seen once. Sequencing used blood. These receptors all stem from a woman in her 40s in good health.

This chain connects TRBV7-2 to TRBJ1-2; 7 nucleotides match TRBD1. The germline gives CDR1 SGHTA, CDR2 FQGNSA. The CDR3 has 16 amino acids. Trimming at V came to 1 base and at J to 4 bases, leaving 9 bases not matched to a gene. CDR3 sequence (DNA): TGTGCCAGCAGCTTAGGTACGGGGACAGCCCTCTATGGCTACACCTTC. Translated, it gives CASSLGTGTALYGYTF.

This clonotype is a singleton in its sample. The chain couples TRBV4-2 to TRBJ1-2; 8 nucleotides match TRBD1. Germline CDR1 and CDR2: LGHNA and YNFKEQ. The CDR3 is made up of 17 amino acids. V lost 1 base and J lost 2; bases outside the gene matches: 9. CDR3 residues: CASSQGADRVGNYGYTF. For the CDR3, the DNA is TGTGCCAGCAGCCAAGGGGCGGACAGGGTAGGGAACTATGGCTACACCTTC.

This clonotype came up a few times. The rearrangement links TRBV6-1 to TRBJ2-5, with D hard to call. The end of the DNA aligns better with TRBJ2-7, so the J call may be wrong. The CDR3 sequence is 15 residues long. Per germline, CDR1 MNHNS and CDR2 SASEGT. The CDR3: CASKTSRASGNEQYF. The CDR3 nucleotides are TGTGCCAGCAAAACTTCCCGGGCCTCGGGCAACGAGCAGTACTTC.

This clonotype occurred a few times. The CDR3 region is CASSLTSGGPSEQFF. CDR3 DNA sequence: TGCGCCAGCAGCTTAACTAGCGGGGGGCCTTCTGAGCAGTTCTTC. V is TRBV5-1 and J is TRBJ2-1; 12 nucleotides match TRBD2. Germline CDR1 reads SGHRS; CDR2 reads YFSETQ. V dropped 2 bases and J dropped 9; count of bases not matched to a gene: 6. This CDR3 region has 15 residues. Supplemented by reference TRBV5-1 and TRBJ2-1, the full variable domain reads KAGVTQTPRYLIKTRGQQVTLSCSPISGHRSVSWYQQTPGQGLQFLFEYFSETQRNKGNFPGRFSGRQFSNSRSEMNVSTLELGDSALYLCASSLTSGGPSEQFFGPGTRLTVL.

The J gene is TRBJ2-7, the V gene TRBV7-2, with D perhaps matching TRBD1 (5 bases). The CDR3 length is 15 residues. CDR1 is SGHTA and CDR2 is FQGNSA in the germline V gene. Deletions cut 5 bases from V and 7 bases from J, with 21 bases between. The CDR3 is CASSTSAAGYNEQYF. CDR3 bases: TGTGCCAGCAGCACCAGCGCGGCAGGGTACAATGAGCAGTACTTC.

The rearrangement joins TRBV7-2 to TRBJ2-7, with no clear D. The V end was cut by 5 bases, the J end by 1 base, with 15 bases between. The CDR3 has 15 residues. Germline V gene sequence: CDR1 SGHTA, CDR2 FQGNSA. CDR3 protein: CASSLGPALSYEQYF. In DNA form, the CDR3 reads TGTGCCAGCAGCCTGGGTCCCGCCCTTTCCTACGAGCAGTACTTC.

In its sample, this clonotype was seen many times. The CDR3 nucleotides are TGTGCCAGCTGGGGGGGGAATGAGCAGTTCTTC. Translating it yields CASWGGNEQFF. V is TRBV27 and J is TRBJ2-1; 7 nucleotides match TRBD2. Germline V gives CDR1 MNHEY, CDR2 SMNVEV (reference sequence). The CDR3 consists of 11 residues. J gave up 7 bases and V 8 bases, and 2 bases lay outside the gene matches.

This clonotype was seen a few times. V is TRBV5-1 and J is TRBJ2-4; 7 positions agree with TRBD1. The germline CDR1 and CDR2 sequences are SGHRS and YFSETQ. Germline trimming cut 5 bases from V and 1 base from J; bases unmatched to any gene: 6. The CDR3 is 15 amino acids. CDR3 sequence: CASRQGYVAKNIQYF. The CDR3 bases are TGCGCCAGCAGACAGGGGTACGTTGCCAAAAACATTCAGTACTTC.

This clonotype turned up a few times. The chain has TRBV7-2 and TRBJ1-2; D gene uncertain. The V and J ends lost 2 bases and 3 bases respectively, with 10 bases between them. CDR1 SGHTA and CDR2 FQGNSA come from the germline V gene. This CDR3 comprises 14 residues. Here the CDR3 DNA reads TGTGCCAGCAGCTTAACATCCGGTGACTATGGCTACACCTTC. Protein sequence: CASSLTSGDYGYTF.

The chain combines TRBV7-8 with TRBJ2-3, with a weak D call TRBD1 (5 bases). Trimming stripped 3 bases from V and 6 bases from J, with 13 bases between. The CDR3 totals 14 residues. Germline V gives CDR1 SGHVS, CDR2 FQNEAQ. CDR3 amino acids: CASSFISSGDTQYF. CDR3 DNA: TGTGCCAGCAGCTTTATATCCTCAGGGGATACGCAGTATTTT.

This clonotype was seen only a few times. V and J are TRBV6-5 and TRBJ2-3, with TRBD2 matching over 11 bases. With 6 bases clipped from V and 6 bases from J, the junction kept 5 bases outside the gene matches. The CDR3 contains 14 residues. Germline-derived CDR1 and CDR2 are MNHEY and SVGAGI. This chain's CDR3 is CASRNSGGADTQYF. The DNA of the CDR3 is TGTGCCAGCAGGAATAGCGGGGGGGCCGATACGCAGTATTTT.